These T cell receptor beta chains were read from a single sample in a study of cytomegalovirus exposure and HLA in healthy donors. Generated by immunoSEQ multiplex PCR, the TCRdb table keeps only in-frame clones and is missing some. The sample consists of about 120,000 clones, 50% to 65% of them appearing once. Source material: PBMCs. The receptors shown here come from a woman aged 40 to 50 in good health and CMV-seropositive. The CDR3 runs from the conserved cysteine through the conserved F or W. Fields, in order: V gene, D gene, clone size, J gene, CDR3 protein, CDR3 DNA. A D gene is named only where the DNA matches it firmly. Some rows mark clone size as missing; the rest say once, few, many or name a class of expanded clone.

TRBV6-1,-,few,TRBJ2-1,CASSERPGSYNEQFF,TGTGCCAGCAGTGAAAGGCCGGGCTCCTACAATGAGCAGTTCTTC
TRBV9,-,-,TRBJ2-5,CASSVDPGQGETQYF,TGTGCCAGCAGCGTAGATCCGGGGCAGGGGGAGACCCAGTACTTC
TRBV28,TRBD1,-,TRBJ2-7,CASSFRGQTKYEQYF,TGTGCCAGCAGTTTCAGGGGACAGACCAAATACGAGCAGTACTTC
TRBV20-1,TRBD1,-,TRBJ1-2,CSALTGNGYTF,TGCAGTGCTCTGACAGGGAATGGCTACACCTTC
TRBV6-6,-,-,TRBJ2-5,CASSSRVQGLSETQYF,TGTGCCAGCAGCTCCCGGGTTCAGGGTCTGTCGGAGACCCAGTACTTC
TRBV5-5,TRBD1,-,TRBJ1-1,CASSLPGGSEAFF,TGTGCCAGCAGCTTACCAGGGGGCTCTGAAGCTTTCTTT
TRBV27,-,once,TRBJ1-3,CASSIREGGNTIYF,TGTGCCAGCAGCATACGTGAGGGTGGAAACACCATATATTTT
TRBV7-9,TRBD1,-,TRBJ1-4,CASSPGGSPHNEKLFF,TGTGCCAGCAGCCCAGGGGGGAGCCCTCATAATGAAAAACTGTTTTTT
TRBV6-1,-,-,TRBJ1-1,CASSLSDSHPFF,TGTGCCAGCAGTCTTAGTGACAGTCATCCTTTCTTT
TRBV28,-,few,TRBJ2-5,CASSPLRGQETQYF,TGTGCCAGCAGTCCTCTCCGGGGCCAAGAGACCCAGTACTTC
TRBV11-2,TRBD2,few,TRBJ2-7,CASSLGLAVYEQYF,TGTGCCAGCAGCCTCGGACTAGCGGTATACGAGCAGTACTTC
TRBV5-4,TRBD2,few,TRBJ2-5,CASSSELAAQETQYF,TGTGCCAGCAGCTCGGAACTAGCGGCTCAAGAGACCCAGTACTTC
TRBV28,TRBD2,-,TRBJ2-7,CASSLSLAGAYEQYF,TGTGCCAGCAGTTTATCTTTAGCGGGAGCCTACGAGCAGTACTTC
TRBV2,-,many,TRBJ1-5,CASSGDLGPQHF,TGTGCCAGCAGTGGGGACTTGGGTCCCCAGCATTTT
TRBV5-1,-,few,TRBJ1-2,CASSAGNYGYTF,TGCGCCAGCAGCGCAGGGAACTATGGCTACACCTTC
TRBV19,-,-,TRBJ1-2,CATALGTRYGYTF,TGTGCCACCGCTCTGGGGACTCGCTATGGCTACACCTTC
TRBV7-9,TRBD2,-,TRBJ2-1,CASSLTASGRGSEQFF,TGTGCCAGCAGCCTCACAGCTAGCGGGAGAGGGAGTGAGCAGTTCTTC
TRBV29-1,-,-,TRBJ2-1,CSVWRESYNEQFF,TGCAGCGTTTGGAGGGAGAGCTACAATGAGCAGTTCTTC
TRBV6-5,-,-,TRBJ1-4,CASSRRETNEKLFF,TGTGCCAGCAGTCGCAGGGAAACTAATGAAAAACTGTTTTTT
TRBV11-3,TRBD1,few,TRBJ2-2,CASSLGDRTGELFF,TGTGCCAGCAGCTTAGGGGACAGGACCGGGGAGCTGTTTTTT
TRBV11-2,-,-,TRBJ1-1,CASSPPGLNTEAFF,TGTGCCAGCAGCCCACCTGGCCTGAACACTGAAGCTTTCTTT
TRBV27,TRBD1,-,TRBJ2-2,CASSLHETGSTGELFF,TGTGCCAGCAGTCTCCATGAGACAGGGTCCACCGGGGAGCTGTTTTTT
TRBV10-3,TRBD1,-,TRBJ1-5,CAISALDRVDQPQHF,TGTGCCATCAGTGCTTTAGACAGGGTTGATCAGCCCCAGCATTTT
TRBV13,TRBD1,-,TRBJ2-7,CASSRAFGTGTHEQYF,TGTGCCAGCAGCCGGGCCTTCGGGACAGGGACGCACGAGCAGTACTTC
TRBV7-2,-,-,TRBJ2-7,CASSLDRAASTYEQYF,TGTGCCAGCAGCTTAGACAGGGCGGCTTCCACCTACGAGCAGTACTTC
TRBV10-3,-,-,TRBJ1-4,CAISPAGTTNEKLFF,TGTGCCATCAGTCCCGCGGGGACAACTAATGAAAAACTGTTTTTT
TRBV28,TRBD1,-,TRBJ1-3,CASIQGGGISGNTIYF,TGTGCCAGCATCCAGGGGGGCGGAATCTCTGGAAACACCATATATTTT
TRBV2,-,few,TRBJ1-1,CASSDPEAFF,TGTGCCAGCTCAGATCCTGAAGCTTTCTTT
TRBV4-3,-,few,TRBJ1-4,CASSQVFGATNEKLFF,TGCGCCAGCAGCCAAGTGTTTGGGGCCACTAATGAAAAACTGTTTTTT
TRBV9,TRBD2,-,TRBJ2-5,CASSVGAGGGQETQYF,TGTGCCAGCAGCGTAGGGGCGGGAGGGGGGCAAGAGACCCAGTACTTC
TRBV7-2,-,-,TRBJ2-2,CASSDRINTGELFF,TGTGCCAGCTCGGACAGAATTAACACTGGGGAGCTGTTTTTT
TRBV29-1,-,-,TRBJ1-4,CSGRTPNEKLFF,TGCAGCGGGAGAACCCCCAATGAAAAACTGTTTTTT
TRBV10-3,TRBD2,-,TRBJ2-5,CAISSGTSGRTEETQYF,TGTGCCATCAGTTCCGGGACTAGCGGGAGGACGGAGGAGACCCAGTACTTC
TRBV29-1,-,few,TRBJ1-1,CSVLARFVGNTEAFF,TGCAGCGTGCTCGCGAGGTTCGTCGGAAACACTGAAGCTTTCTTT
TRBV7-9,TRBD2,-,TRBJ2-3,CASSGVYSGRADTQYF,TGTGCCAGCAGCGGAGTATATAGCGGGAGGGCCGATACGCAGTATTTT
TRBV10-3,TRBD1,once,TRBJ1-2,CATEGTGSDGYTF,TGTGCCACCGAAGGGACAGGGAGTGATGGCTACACCTTC
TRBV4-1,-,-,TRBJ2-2,CASSQVYNTGELFF,TGCGCCAGCAGCCAAGTCTATAACACCGGGGAGCTGTTTTTT
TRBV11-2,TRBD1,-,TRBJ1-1,CASSPDRKAFF,TGTGCCAGCAGCCCGGACAGGAAAGCTTTCTTT
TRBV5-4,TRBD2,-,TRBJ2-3,CASSRTSGRGSTDTQYF,TGTGCCAGCAGCCGGACTAGCGGGAGGGGGAGCACAGATACGCAGTATTTT
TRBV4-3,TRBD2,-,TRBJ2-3,CASSQGRLAASTDTQYF,TGCGCCAGCAGCCAAGGGCGACTAGCAGCTAGCACAGATACGCAGTATTTT
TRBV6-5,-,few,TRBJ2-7,CASSYSRDYEQYF,TGTGCCAGCAGTTACTCTCGCGACTACGAGCAGTACTTC
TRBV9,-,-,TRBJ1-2,CASSARGGVGYGYTF,TGTGCCAGCAGCGCCCGAGGGGGGGTCGGCTATGGCTACACCTTC
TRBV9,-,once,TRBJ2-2,CASSVRGIDTGELFF,TGTGCCAGCAGCGTTAGGGGGATCGACACCGGGGAGCTGTTTTTT
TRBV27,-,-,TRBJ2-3,CASSVTLWTDTQYF,TGTGCCAGCAGTGTCACCCTATGGACAGATACGCAGTATTTT